Shown below are 16 T cell receptor beta chains from a single sample sequenced in a study of T cell repertoires in cytomegalovirus infection. Via MiXCR, TCRdb re-called the reads, giving one row per CDR3 protein. The repertoire consists of about 260,000 distinct CDR3 sequences, with roughly 15% occurring once and the leading ten covering about 10%. The material sequenced was PBMCs. These receptors all come from a human donor in good health (CMV status not recorded). Some clones in this sample may be carry-over from other donors' samples.

This clonotype was picked up a small number of times. The chain joins TRBV14 to TRBJ1-1; a possible D gene is TRBD1 (6 bases). V lost 5 bases, J lost 1 base, and 11 bases lay in between. Looked up from germline, CDR1 is SGHDN and CDR2 is FVKESK. This CDR3 is 14 amino acids long. The CDR3 loop reads CASSFRQENTEAFF. CDR3 nucleotides: TGTGCCAGCAGCTTCCGACAGGAGAACACTGAAGCTTTCTTT.

This clonotype was seen only a few times. V and J are TRBV29-1 and TRBJ1-1; TRBD1 matches 7 bases. The germline gives CDR1 SQVTM, CDR2 ANQGSEA. V shed 5 bases, J shed 5 bases, and the junction held 8 bases outside the gene matches. This CDR3 spans 13 amino acids. DNA of the CDR3: TGCAGCGTTCAATTGGAGGGGGCGACTGAAGCTTTCTTT. Translating it yields CSVQLEGATEAFF.

V is TRBV6-2 or TRBV6-3 and J is TRBJ2-5; D not resolved. This CDR3 has 13 residues. Deletions cut 2 bases from V and 2 bases from J, with 6 bases between. Germline V gives CDR1 MNHEY, CDR2 SVGEGT. The CDR3 spells CASSYPGQETQYF. DNA for the CDR3: TGTGCCAGCAGTTACCCCGGACAAGAGACCCAGTACTTC.

The J gene is TRBJ2-7, the V gene TRBV7-9, with 7 bases that match TRBD1. With 3 bases clipped from V and 3 bases from J, the junction kept 5 bases outside the gene matches. The length of the CDR3 is 14 residues. CDR1 is SEHNR, CDR2 FQNEAQ, per germline (reference sequence). The CDR3 here is CASSFPGQIYEQYF. The CDR3 bases are TGTGCCAGCAGCTTTCCGGGACAGATCTACGAGCAGTACTTC.

This clonotype was counted ten times or more. The genes are TRBV7-2 and TRBJ2-5; no definite D call. The CDR3 length is 14 residues. Germline V gene sequence: CDR1 SGHTA, CDR2 FQGNSA. V was shortened by 2 bases and J by 1 base, with 8 bases between the two germline ends. The CDR3 sequence: CASSLIGAQETQYF. CDR3 nucleotide sequence: TGTGCCAGCAGCTTAATCGGAGCCCAAGAGACCCAGTACTTC.

The chain is built from TRBV28 and TRBJ2-3; D gene ambiguous. Trimming took off 11 bases at V and 4 bases at J, with 19 bases between the two ends. The V gene's germline CDR1 is MDHEN and CDR2 SYDVKM. The CDR3 consists of 14 residues. The DNA for the CDR3 is TGTGCCGCATTCGGACGCCAAAAATCAGATACGCAGTATTTT. This encodes CAAFGRQKSDTQYF.

This clonotype was counted ten times or more. This chain uses TRBV15 with TRBJ2-1; 7 bases align to TRBD2. J lost 8 bases, V lost 0 bases, and 10 bases had no gene match. Per the germline V gene, CDR1 is LNHNV and CDR2 is YYDKDF (reference sequence). This CDR3 is built from 16 residues. The CDR3 sequence: CATSRDRGGSRYEQFF. CDR3 nucleotide sequence: TGTGCCACCAGCAGAGATAGGGGCGGGAGTAGGTATGAGCAGTTCTTC.

Of note for this clonotype: A much larger clone sits a single nucleotide away, making a read error possible. The chain employs TRBV28 and TRBJ2-7; 7 positions match TRBD2. Germline CDR1 is MDHEN and CDR2 is SYDVKM. V was pared by 8 bases and J by 4 bases, with 11 bases of the junction left unmatched. The CDR3 consists of 14 residues. CDR3 DNA sequence: TGTGCCAGCGTCGAAGCGGGGCGGAGGTACGAGCAGTACTTC. This gives the protein CASVEAGRRYEQYF.

This clonotype turned up a few times. The gene calls are TRBV29-1 and TRBJ2-5, with D unresolved. The CDR3 sequence is 11 residues long. Germline V gene lookup returns CDR1 SQVTM and CDR2 ANQGSEA. V gave up 7 bases and J gave up 5 bases, with 11 bases separating them. CDR3 sequence reads: CSAGFRETQYF. Written as DNA, the CDR3 is TGCAGCGCTGGCTTTAGGGAGACCCAGTACTTC. Full variable domain (remainder filled in from reference TRBV29-1 and TRBJ2-5): SAVISQKPSRDICQRGTSLTIQCQVDSQVTMMFWYRQQPGQSLTLIATANQGSEATYESGFVIDKFPISRPNLTFSTLTVSNMSPEDSSIYLCSAGFRETQYFGPGTRLLVL.

This clonotype has ten or more counts. This rearrangement joins TRBV4-1 to TRBJ2-1; 7 bases match TRBD2. The CDR3 is 16 residues long. Germline CDR1 is MGHRA and CDR2 is YSYEKL. V shed 3 bases, J shed 3 bases, and the junction held 8 bases outside the gene matches. CDR3 nucleotide sequence: TGCGCCAGCAGCCAGTCTACGGGGGGAAGCTACAATGAGCAGTTCTTC. This encodes CASSQSTGGSYNEQFF.

The V call is TRBV5-6, the J call TRBJ2-2, with D maybe TRBD1 (5 bases). Germline CDR1 and CDR2: SGHDT and YYEEEE. The CDR3 is 16 amino acids. The V gene lost 2 bases and the J gene lost 6 bases, with 17 bases spanning the gap. The CDR3 coding sequence is TGTGCCAGCAGCTTTGGTGGACAATCTACGTCCGGGGAGCTGTTTTTT. Protein product: CASSFGGQSTSGELFF.

The rearrangement joins TRBV7-3 to TRBJ1-1, with 7 nucleotides matching TRBD1. With V trimmed by 2 bases and J by 5 bases, 5 bases remained unmatched. CDR3 length: 14 amino acids. Germline loops: CDR1 SGHTA, CDR2 FQGTGA. In DNA, the CDR3 is TGTGCCAGCAGCTTAGTACAGGGGAGGACTGAAGCTTTCTTT. Amino acid sequence: CASSLVQGRTEAFF.

A few counts support this clonotype. The CDR3 bases are TGTGCCATCAGTGCGACTTCTAGCGGGAGCTCCTACAATGAGCAGTTCTTC. It yields the protein CAISATSSGSSYNEQFF. V usage is TRBV10-3 and J usage is TRBJ2-1, with 10 bases lining up with TRBD2. Losses at the gene ends were 4 bases for V and 0 bases for J; bases not matched to a gene: 6. The CDR3 totals 17 residues. The germline V gene has CDR1 ENHRY and CDR2 SYGVKD.

The genes are TRBV3-1 and TRBJ1-5; no definite D call. The V end was cut by 0 bases, the J end by 9 bases, with 9 bases between. The CDR3 extends over 13 amino acids. CDR1 and CDR2 from the germline V gene are LGHDT and YNNKEL (reference sequence). In nucleotides, the CDR3 is TGTGCCAGCAGCCAAGATCTTCTAGGGCCCCAGCATTTT. Its protein is CASSQDLLGPQHF.

This clonotype was recorded many times. This chain connects TRBV7-2 to TRBJ2-1, with D possibly being TRBD2 (6 bases). The CDR3 is 16 amino acids. Trimming took off 1 base at V and 6 bases at J, with 16 bases between the two ends. The V gene's germline CDR1 is SGHTA and CDR2 FQGNSA. The CDR3 sequence is CASSLGRESLLNEQFF. The CDR3 DNA follows: TGTGCCAGCAGCTTAGGACGGGAGTCCCTTCTCAATGAGCAGTTCTTC.

There are many counts of this clonotype. This chain joins TRBV11-2 and TRBJ1-1; D is uncertain. Trimming removed 3 bases from V and 0 bases from J, with 8 bases in between. The CDR3 is made up of 14 amino acids. CDR1 SGHAT and CDR2 FQNNGV come from the germline V gene. CDR3 in amino acids: CASSFGKLNTEAFF. The CDR3 region has the DNA TGTGCCAGCAGCTTCGGCAAATTGAACACTGAAGCTTTCTTT.